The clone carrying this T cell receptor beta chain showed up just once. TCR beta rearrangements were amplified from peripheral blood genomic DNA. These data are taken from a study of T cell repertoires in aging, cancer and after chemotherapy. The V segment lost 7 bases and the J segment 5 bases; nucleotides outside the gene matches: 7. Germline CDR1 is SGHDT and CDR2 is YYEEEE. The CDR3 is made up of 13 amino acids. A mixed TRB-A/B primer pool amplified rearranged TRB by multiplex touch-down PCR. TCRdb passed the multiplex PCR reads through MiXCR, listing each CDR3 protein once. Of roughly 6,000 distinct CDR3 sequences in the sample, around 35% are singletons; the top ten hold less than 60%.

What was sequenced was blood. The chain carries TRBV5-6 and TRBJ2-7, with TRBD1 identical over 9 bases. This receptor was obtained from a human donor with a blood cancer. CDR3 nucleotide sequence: TGTGCCAGCGGCGGGGACAGGGAGCACGAGCAGTACTTC. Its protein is CASGGDREHEQYF. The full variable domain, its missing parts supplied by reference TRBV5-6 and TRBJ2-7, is DAGVTQSPTHLIKTRGQQVTLRCSPKSGHDTVSWYQQALGQGPQFIFQYYEEEERQRGNFPDRFSGHQFPNYSSELNVNALLLGDSALYLCASGGDREHEQYFGPGTRLTVT.